Below, 21 T cell receptor beta chains from the same sample are listed, as sequenced in a study of blood T cell repertoires in COVID-19 (dated by TCRdb to the early 2020s). The protocol used for the library was the immunoSEQ multiplex PCR assay. TCRdb retrieved this table from immuneACCESS and kept in-frame rearrangements only. Not all clones are present; in checked studies, unresolved V genes account for under half, and no reason is known for the remainder. The sample has 40,000 to 55,000 clones on record, approximately 94% of them singletons. 0.3% to 0.4% of the sample comes from the top ten. Sequences were obtained from peripheral blood. Source of these receptors: a man aged 45-65 years with COVID-19, enrolled during active disease.

This clone was seen more than once but under ten times. V is TRBV28 and J is TRBJ2-7; 10 positions match TRBD1. The CDR3 spans 17 residues. CDR1 and CDR2 from the germline V gene are MDHEN and SYDVKM. V gave up 5 bases and J gave up 4 bases; unmatched junction bases: 14. The CDR3 is CASSPLPGQGYRYEQYF. In DNA form, the CDR3 reads TGTGCCAGCAGTCCACTGCCGGGACAGGGGTATAGATACGAGCAGTACTTC.

The chain carries TRBV2 and TRBJ1-1; D is unresolved. With 7 bases removed from V and 1 base from J, the gap between germline ends came to 10 bases. Germline assignment: CDR1 SNHLY and CDR2 FYNNEI. The length of the CDR3 is 13 residues. This chain's CDR3 is CASTSTENTEAFF. For the CDR3, the DNA is TGTGCCAGCACTAGTACCGAGAACACTGAAGCTTTCTTT.

V gene TRBV7-9 combines with J gene TRBJ2-7; 9 bases align to TRBD2. The trim removed 2 bases at V and 7 bases at J, leaving 9 bases unmatched. The germline gives CDR1 SEHNR, CDR2 FQNEAQ (reference sequence). The CDR3 totals 15 residues. The CDR3 here is CASSLLGREGVEQYF. Written as DNA, the CDR3 is TGTGCCAGCAGCTTACTCGGGCGGGAGGGCGTGGAGCAGTACTTC. Combining the CDR3 with reference TRBV7-9 and TRBJ2-7 gives the whole variable domain DTGVSQNPRHKITKRGQNVTFRCDPISEHNRLYWYRQTLGQGPEFLTYFQNEAQLEKSRLLSDRFSAERPKGSFSTLEIQRTEQGDSAMYLCASSLLGREGVEQYFGPGTRLTVT.

The chain is built from TRBV28 and TRBJ1-5; a weak D match, TRBD1 (6 bases). Germline-derived CDR1 and CDR2 are MDHEN and SYDVKM. The CDR3 length is 15 residues. V lost 6 bases to trimming and J lost 0 bases, with 12 bases between them. The CDR3 sequence: CASRVKTGSNQPQHF. CDR3 in DNA: TGTGCCAGCAGAGTGAAGACAGGTAGCAATCAGCCCCAGCATTTT.

The chain combines TRBV28 with TRBJ2-7, with D possibly matching TRBD1 (5 bases). V was cut by 5 bases and J by 3 bases, with 11 bases left in between. Germline V gene data show CDR1 as MDHEN and CDR2 as SYDVKM. The CDR3 covers 13 residues. CDR3 DNA: TGTGCCAGCAGTCCCGTCGACAGCTACGAGCAGTACTTC. It codes for CASSPVDSYEQYF.

The chain carries TRBV11-3 and TRBJ2-5; 7 positions agree with TRBD2. Germline lookup yields CDR1 SGHNT and CDR2 YENEEA. Trimming at V came to 5 bases and at J to 7 bases, leaving 7 bases not matched to a gene. The CDR3 runs 13 residues. The CDR3 DNA is TGTGCCAGCAGCCCGGGGGAGGGCGGGACCCAGTACTTC. Translated, it gives CASSPGEGGTQYF.

This chain uses TRBV18 with TRBJ2-7; 9 bases match TRBD1. V shed 10 bases and J 3 bases; nucleotides not matched to a gene: 4. Germline V gene lookup returns CDR1 KGHSH and CDR2 LQKENI. The CDR3 contains 12 residues. The CDR3: CATGTGIYEQYF. The CDR3 DNA follows: TGTGCCACGGGGACAGGGATCTACGAGCAGTACTTC.

The chain is built from TRBV5-1 and TRBJ1-6, with D perhaps matching TRBD1 (6 bases). Germline CDR1 reads SGHRS; CDR2 reads YFSETQ. The CDR3 sequence is 13 residues long. V was trimmed by 0 bases and J by 8 bases, leaving 6 bases between them. In DNA, the CDR3 is TGCGCCAGCAGCTTGGACAGGGATTCACCCCTCCACTTT. Translating gives CASSLDRDSPLHF.

This chain joins TRBV10-3 and TRBJ1-2, with 8 bases identical to TRBD1. Trimming at V came to 3 bases and at J to 4 bases, leaving 4 bases not matched to a gene. The CDR3 contains 14 residues. Germline V gene sequence: CDR1 ENHRY, CDR2 SYGVKD. CDR3 sequence (DNA): TGTGCCATCAGTGAACAGGGGGTAACCTATGGCTACACCTTC. Translating gives CAISEQGVTYGYTF.

This clone was observed once. CDR3 protein: CASRGPGHGYEQYF. CDR3 DNA: TGTGCCAGCAGGGGACCGGGACATGGCTACGAGCAGTACTTC. The chain combines TRBV6-5 with TRBJ2-7; D is possibly TRBD1 (6 bases). V gave up 6 bases and J gave up 3 bases, with 15 bases separating them. The CDR3 totals 14 residues. CDR1 is MNHEY and CDR2 is SVGAGI in the germline V gene.

The V gene is TRBV19, the J gene TRBJ1-5; TRBD1 is a possible D gene (6 bases). The CDR3 runs to 16 residues. Germline V gives CDR1 LNHDA, CDR2 SQIVND (reference sequence). Trimming removed 3 bases at V and 4 bases at J, with 16 bases between. In DNA form, the CDR3 reads TGTGCCAGTAGTATTGGTGTTCAGGGGTGGAATCAGCCCCAGCATTTT. This codes for CASSIGVQGWNQPQHF.

V is TRBV5-1 and J is TRBJ2-3; 8 bases fit TRBD2. The CDR3 length is 15 residues. Germline trimming cut 0 bases from V and 2 bases from J; bases unmatched to any gene: 2. Germline V gene lookup returns CDR1 SGHRS and CDR2 YFSETQ. The CDR3 region is CASSLAGGPTDTQYF. Here the CDR3 DNA reads TGCGCCAGCAGCTTGGCGGGAGGGCCCACAGATACGCAGTATTTT.

V is TRBV6-5 and J is TRBJ2-1; D is perhaps TRBD1 (5 bases). Per the germline V gene, CDR1 is MNHEY and CDR2 is SVGAGI. The V end lost 2 bases, the J end lost 12 bases, and 8 bases lay between the germline ends. The CDR3 has 11 amino acids. CDR3 DNA sequence: TGTGCCAGCAGTTACAAGGGGATGCAGTTCTTC. Its translation is CASSYKGMQFF.

This rearrangement joins TRBV30 to TRBJ2-1, with TRBD2 identical over 7 bases. The CDR3 loop spans 15 amino acids. With V trimmed by 1 base and J by 4 bases, 7 bases remained unmatched. Germline V CDR1 and CDR2: GTSNPN, SVGIG (reference sequence). For the CDR3, the DNA is TGTGCCTGGAGTGGGGGTAGCGGGTTATACAATGAGCAGTTCTTC. This translates into CAWSGGSGLYNEQFF. The whole variable domain, remainder taken from reference TRBV30 and TRBJ2-1, is SQTIHQWPATLVQPVGSPLSLECTVEGTSNPNLYWYRQAAGRGLQLLFYSVGIGQISSEVPQNLSASRPQDRQFILSSKKLLLSDSGFYLCAWSGGSGLYNEQFFGPGTRLTVL.

The genes are TRBV7-9 and TRBJ2-7, with D perhaps matching TRBD1 (5 bases). CDR3 length: 14 amino acids. V was pared by 1 base and J by 0 bases, with 7 bases between. Germline lookup yields CDR1 SEHNR and CDR2 FQNEAQ (reference sequence). CDR3 nucleotides: TGTGCCAGCAGCTTAGGAGACAGCTCCTACGAGCAGTACTTC. It yields the protein CASSLGDSSYEQYF.

The rearrangement links TRBV29-1 to TRBJ2-7; 8 nucleotides align to TRBD1. Looked up from germline, CDR1 is SQVTM and CDR2 is ANQGSEA. The CDR3 has 16 amino acids. V lost 0 bases and J lost 7; bases outside the gene matches: 14. The CDR3, as DNA: TGCAGCGTTGAAGATCACGGGACAGGTGGGGTAGGAGAGCAGTACTTC. Amino acids: CSVEDHGTGGVGEQYF.

This CDR3 is CASSLSPRVGTEAFF. The CDR3 DNA reads as TGTGCCAGCAGCTTGTCCCCGCGCGTTGGCACTGAAGCTTTCTTT. The V gene is TRBV5-6, the J gene TRBJ1-1; D remains unclear. This CDR3 region has 15 residues. V gave up 1 base and J gave up 4 bases, with 14 bases separating them. CDR1 SGHDT and CDR2 YYEEEE come from the germline V gene.

This sequence joins TRBV10-3 and TRBJ1-1; D unresolved. V shed 4 bases and J shed 1 base, with 7 bases lying between them. CDR1 and CDR2 from the germline V gene are ENHRY and SYGVKD. The CDR3 is made up of 13 amino acids. CDR3 nucleotide sequence: TGTGCCATCAGTGTCGCAGGGAACACTGAAGCTTTCTTT. This gives the protein CAISVAGNTEAFF.

This chain joins TRBV29-1 and TRBJ2-3, with 8 nucleotides matching TRBD1. Germline CDR1 is SQVTM and CDR2 is ANQGSEA. The CDR3 has 15 amino acids. Losses at the gene ends were 6 bases for V and 2 bases for J; bases not matched to a gene: 10. CDR3 nucleotides: TGCAGCGTGACTCCGGGACAGGACCCCACAGATACGCAGTATTTT. Translated: CSVTPGQDPTDTQYF.

CDR3 residues: CASSIGRGPTEAFF. The CDR3 bases are TGTGCCAGTAGTATAGGCAGGGGGCCCACTGAAGCTTTCTTT. The chain recombines TRBV19 with TRBJ1-1, with 8 bases matching TRBD1. Germline CDR1 and CDR2: LNHDA and SQIVND (reference sequence). The CDR3 is made up of 14 amino acids. Trimming at V came to 1 base and at J to 4 bases, leaving 2 bases not matched to a gene.

The chain is built from TRBV18 and TRBJ1-3; tentatively, D is TRBD1 (5 bases). CDR3 length: 17 amino acids. Deletions cut 3 bases from V and 0 bases from J, with 15 bases between. Germline V lookup: CDR1 KGHSH, CDR2 LQKENI. The CDR3 DNA reads as TGTGCCAGCTCACCGCTCGTGGGGGGTTCCTCTGGAAACACCATATATTTT. Translating it yields CASSPLVGGSSGNTIYF.